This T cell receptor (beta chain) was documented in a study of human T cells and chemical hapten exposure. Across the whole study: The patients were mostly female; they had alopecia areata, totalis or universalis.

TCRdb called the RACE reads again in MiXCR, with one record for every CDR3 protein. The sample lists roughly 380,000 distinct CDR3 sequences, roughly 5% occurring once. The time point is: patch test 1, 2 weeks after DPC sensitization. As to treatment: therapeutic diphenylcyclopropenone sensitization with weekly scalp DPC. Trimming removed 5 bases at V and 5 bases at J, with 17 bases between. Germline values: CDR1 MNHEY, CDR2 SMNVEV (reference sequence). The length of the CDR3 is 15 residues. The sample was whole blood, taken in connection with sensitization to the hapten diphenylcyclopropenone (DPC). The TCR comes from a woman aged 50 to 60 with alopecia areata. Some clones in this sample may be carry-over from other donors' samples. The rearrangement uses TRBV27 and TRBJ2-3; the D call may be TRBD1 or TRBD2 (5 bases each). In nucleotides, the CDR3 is TGTGCCAGCAGTGCCTGGACCCCTGGGGGAGATACGCAGTATTTT. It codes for CASSAWTPGGDTQYF.